These 27 T cell receptor beta chains were all obtained from the same sample, sequenced in a study of cytomegalovirus exposure and HLA in healthy donors. The PCR made use of 60 Vbeta and 13 Jbeta primers. This table comes from immunoSEQ multiplex PCR, and its TCRdb copy is limited to in-frame clones, with some not included. Of under 200,000 clones listed, around 68% are singletons. The specimen was PBMCs. The receptors originated from a woman in her forties in good health and CMV-seropositive.

The chain is built from TRBV19 and TRBJ2-3; 7 bases agree with TRBD2. J was trimmed by 4 bases and V by 3 bases; bases with no gene match: 4. The V gene's germline CDR1 is LNHDA and CDR2 SQIVND (reference sequence). The CDR3 consists of 14 residues. DNA of the CDR3: TGTGCCAGTAGTATGTCTGGGGGGGCAGATACGCAGTATTTT. Protein sequence: CASSMSGGADTQYF.

V and J are TRBV7-9 and TRBJ1-1; D is uncertain. The germline V gene encodes CDR1 SEHNR and CDR2 FQNEAQ (reference sequence). V was clipped by 6 bases and J by 0 bases, with 11 bases between them. This CDR3 has 14 amino acids. The CDR3 is CASRPDLLNTEAFF. CDR3 DNA sequence: TGTGCCAGCAGGCCGGACTTGCTGAACACTGAAGCTTTCTTT.

This clone was seen a few times. V gene TRBV5-6 combines with J gene TRBJ1-4; D gene unclear. The CDR3 sequence is 16 residues long. V gave up 5 bases and J gave up 5 bases, with 19 bases separating them. Germline-derived CDR1 and CDR2 are SGHDT and YYEEEE. CDR3 loop: CASSPGPPRENEKLFF. In nucleotides, the CDR3 is TGTGCCAGCAGTCCCGGGCCACCGAGGGAAAATGAAAAACTGTTTTTT.

The chain couples TRBV2 to TRBJ2-1; TRBD2 agrees at 12 bases. The J segment lost 7 bases and the V segment lost 6 bases, leaving 7 bases of the junction unmatched. CDR1 and CDR2 (germline): SNHLY, FYNNEI. The CDR3 covers 15 residues. CDR3 protein: CASSLGLAGTNEQFF. As DNA, the CDR3 is TGTGCCAGCAGCCTCGGACTAGCGGGGACTAATGAGCAGTTCTTC.

This chain links TRBV7-2 with TRBJ2-1; D gene unclear. Germline V gives CDR1 SGHTA, CDR2 FQGNSA. With 5 bases removed from V and 9 bases from J, the gap between germline ends came to 14 bases. The length of the CDR3 is 13 residues. CDR3 region: CASSPSPSGEQFF. CDR3 DNA: TGTGCCAGCAGCCCTAGTCCATCGGGTGAGCAGTTCTTC.

On this clone: Other DNA variants within this sample encode the same CDR3. The CDR3 DNA sequence: TGTGCCAGCAGTTTAAACAGGGGAGAGAACACTGAAGCTTTCTTT. Protein: CASSLNRGENTEAFF. This chain links TRBV7-8 with TRBJ1-1, with TRBD1 matching 7 bases. The CDR3 totals 15 residues. V trimming: 6 bases; J trimming: 1 base; junction bases outside the gene matches: 8. Germline CDR1 SGHVS, CDR2 FQNEAQ.

This clone came up a few times. The chain has TRBV4-3 and TRBJ2-7, with TRBD1 identical over 8 bases. The V and J ends lost 1 base and 5 bases, in that order; junction bases with no gene match: 7. This CDR3 comprises 15 residues. CDR1 and CDR2 from the germline V gene are LGHNA and YSLEER. The CDR3 DNA reads TGCGCCAGCAGCCAAGCGCAGACAGGGGCCGACGAGCAGTACTTC. Amino acid sequence: CASSQAQTGADEQYF.

The V call is TRBV5-1, the J call TRBJ1-5; D perhaps matches TRBD1 (6 bases). CDR3 length: 15 residues. V was trimmed by 1 base and J by 9 bases, leaving 17 bases between them. Germline V CDR1 and CDR2: SGHRS, YFSETQ. The CDR3 sequence: CASSLPTGRKVPQHF. The DNA for the CDR3 is TGCGCCAGCAGCTTGCCGACAGGTCGGAAGGTGCCCCAGCATTTT.

In this sample, this clone turned up a few times. The CDR3 DNA reads TGTGCCAGCAGTGGGCAGGGGTCATACAATGAGCAGTTCTTC. This sequence encodes CASSGQGSYNEQFF. The V call is TRBV2, the J call TRBJ2-1; tentatively, D is TRBD1 (6 bases). This CDR3 region has 14 residues. Trimming took 4 bases from V and 4 from J, leaving 11 bases between them. Per germline, CDR1 SNHLY and CDR2 FYNNEI.

This clone was detected only a few times. The chain carries TRBV2 and TRBJ1-5; D gene unclear. V was pared by 6 bases and J by 2 bases, with 8 bases between. This CDR3 has 13 residues. Germline CDR1 SNHLY, CDR2 FYNNEI. The CDR3 region is CASREGRNQPQHF. CDR3 DNA: TGTGCCAGCAGGGAGGGTCGCAATCAGCCCCAGCATTTT.

CDR3 sequence reads: CASRRANTEAFF. The CDR3 DNA follows: TGTGCCAGCAGGAGGGCTAACACTGAAGCTTTCTTT. This chain links TRBV6-5 with TRBJ1-1; D gene uncertain. There are 12 residues in the CDR3. V gave up 6 bases and J gave up 2 bases, with 7 bases separating them. Germline V CDR1 and CDR2: MNHEY, SVGAGI.

The rearrangement joins TRBV19 to TRBJ1-1; tentative D call: TRBD1 (6 bases). CDR1 and CDR2 (germline): LNHDA, SQIVND (reference sequence). V lost 8 bases, J lost 2 bases, and 15 bases lay in between. This CDR3 contains 14 residues. CDR3 nucleotides: TGTGCCAGTTCAAGCGGGACATATAACACTGAAGCTTTCTTT. Residues: CASSSGTYNTEAFF.

A few counts support this clone. The gene calls are TRBV5-1 and TRBJ1-2, with no clear D. The CDR3 loop spans 9 amino acids. V was clipped by 6 bases and J by 6 bases, with 3 bases between them. CDR1 SGHRS and CDR2 YFSETQ come from the germline V gene. CDR3 coding DNA: TGCGCCAGCACAAATGGCTACACCTTC. Protein: CASTNGYTF.

The chain combines TRBV5-1 with TRBJ1-2; 8 nucleotides agree with TRBD1. CDR3 size: 14 residues. V gave up 4 bases and J gave up 11 bases; unmatched junction bases: 13. CDR1 is SGHRS, CDR2 YFSETQ, per germline. The CDR3 nucleotides are TGCGCCAGCAGCGGACTGACAGGGGTCGGTGGTTACACCTTC. Translating gives CASSGLTGVGGYTF. The full variable domain, rest sourced from reference TRBV5-1 and TRBJ1-2, is KAGVTQTPRYLIKTRGQQVTLSCSPISGHRSVSWYQQTPGQGLQFLFEYFSETQRNKGNFPGRFSGRQFSNSRSEMNVSTLELGDSALYLCASSGLTGVGGYTFGSGTRLTVV.

The chain is built from TRBV28 and TRBJ2-2; TRBD1 agrees at 8 bases. V was clipped by 7 bases and J by 5 bases; unmatched bases: 9. The CDR3 is 15 residues long. Germline CDR1 reads MDHEN; CDR2 reads SYDVKM. The CDR3 spells CASTPYRGITGELFF. Here the CDR3 DNA reads TGTGCCAGCACCCCCTACAGGGGGATAACCGGGGAGCTGTTTTTT.

The V gene is TRBV7-9, the J gene TRBJ1-5, with D possibly matching TRBD1 (5 bases). Germline V gene data show CDR1 as SEHNR and CDR2 as FQNEAQ (reference sequence). Trimming removed 2 bases from V and 6 bases from J, with 11 bases in between. This CDR3 contains 14 residues. CDR3: CASSLTGDTQPQHF. Written as DNA, the CDR3 is TGTGCCAGCAGCTTAACAGGCGATACTCAGCCCCAGCATTTT.

The sample holds a few counts of this clone. J is TRBJ1-2 and V is TRBV5-1; 9 bases map to TRBD1. The CDR3 consists of 13 residues. V lost 1 base, J lost 6 bases, and 1 base stayed unmatched. From germline, CDR1 is SGHRS and CDR2 YFSETQ. The CDR3: CASSLTGGDGYTF. The CDR3, as DNA: TGCGCCAGCAGCTTGACAGGGGGCGATGGCTACACCTTC.

The V call is TRBV5-6, the J call TRBJ2-7; 9 bases fit TRBD2. The CDR3 loop spans 14 amino acids. V was clipped by 9 bases and J by 3 bases; unmatched bases: 10. Germline V gives CDR1 SGHDT, CDR2 YYEEEE. This chain's CDR3 is CATGLAGVDYEQYF. Here the CDR3 DNA reads TGTGCCACCGGCTTAGCGGGAGTAGACTACGAGCAGTACTTC.

The V and J genes are TRBV5-1 and TRBJ2-2, with 9 nucleotides matching TRBD2. Germline V lookup: CDR1 SGHRS, CDR2 YFSETQ. CDR3 size: 16 residues. The V gene end was trimmed by 3 bases and the J gene end by 3 bases; junction bases not matched to a gene: 6. This CDR3 reads CASSSVAGVYTGELFF. CDR3 coding DNA: TGCGCCAGCAGCTCGGTAGCGGGGGTCTACACCGGGGAGCTGTTTTTT.

CDR3 protein: CASSLDGGALDEQYF. In DNA form, the CDR3 reads TGTGCCAGCAGCTTAGACGGCGGGGCGCTTGACGAGCAGTACTTC. The chain carries TRBV7-2 and TRBJ2-7; D is possibly TRBD2 (6 bases). Trimming took 1 base from V and 5 from J, leaving 15 bases between them. CDR1 SGHTA and CDR2 FQGNSA come from the germline V gene. The CDR3 spans 15 residues.

The rearrangement uses TRBV6-6 and TRBJ2-1, with 10 bases identical to TRBD2. Germline lookup yields CDR1 MNHNY and CDR2 SVGAGI (reference sequence). The V and J ends lost 7 bases and 5 bases, in that order; junction bases with no gene match: 5. The length of the CDR3 is 14 residues. Here the CDR3 DNA reads TGTGCCAGCACCAGGACTAGCGGCCACAATGAGCAGTTCTTC. Translation gives CASTRTSGHNEQFF.

This chain connects TRBV2 to TRBJ2-2, with D possibly TRBD1 on 5 matching bases. The V gene's germline CDR1 is SNHLY and CDR2 FYNNEI. The CDR3 loop spans 13 amino acids. Trimming shortened V by 6 bases and J by 1 base, and 6 bases separated the two germline ends. For the CDR3, the DNA is TGTGCCAGCAGGACAGAGAACACCGGGGAGCTGTTTTTT. Amino acid sequence: CASRTENTGELFF.

The chain is built from TRBV29-1 and TRBJ2-3; 7 nucleotides agree with TRBD2. Germline assignment: CDR1 SQVTM and CDR2 ANQGSEA. V gave up 2 bases and J gave up 10 bases; unmatched junction bases: 9. The CDR3 contains 13 residues. CDR3 loop: CSVEIPEGGAQYF. The CDR3 DNA is TGCAGCGTTGAAATCCCAGAGGGAGGGGCGCAGTATTTT.

The rearrangement uses TRBV6-5 and TRBJ2-5; 9 positions agree with TRBD2. Judging by the DNA end, TRBJ2-7 fits better; the J call may be wrong. Germline assignment: CDR1 MNHEY and CDR2 SVGAGI. The CDR3 runs to 14 residues. The CDR3 here is CASSYWGSGSEQYF. CDR3 coding DNA: TGTGCCAGCAGTTACTGGGGTAGCGGGAGCGAGCAGTACTTC.

V and J are TRBV28 and TRBJ2-2; 7 bases match TRBD2. The CDR3 is 14 amino acids. Trimming cost V 7 bases and J 6 bases; bases outside gene matches: 8. The germline V gene encodes CDR1 MDHEN and CDR2 SYDVKM. The CDR3 sequence: CASTQTSYAGELFF. CDR3 in DNA: TGTGCCAGCACTCAGACTAGCTATGCCGGGGAGCTGTTTTTT.

The CDR3 spells CASSLGDGQGQYF. CDR3 in DNA: TGTGCCAGCAGCTTAGGGGACGGACAGGGTCAGTACTTC. This rearrangement joins TRBV7-9 to TRBJ2-7; 8 positions match TRBD1. The CDR3 is 13 residues long. The germline V gene encodes CDR1 SEHNR and CDR2 FQNEAQ (reference sequence). V dropped 1 base and J dropped 10; count of bases not matched to a gene: 6.

This clone was detected a few times. At one end, the junction sequence differs from germline, possibly due to a read error. The gene calls are TRBV7-9 and TRBJ2-2, with 8 bases identical to TRBD1. Germline lookup yields CDR1 SEHNR and CDR2 FQNEAQ (reference sequence). The CDR3 spans 15 residues. The CDR3 loop reads CSSSPGQGSTGELFF. The CDR3 region has the DNA TGTTCCAGCAGCCCCGGACAGGGTTCCACCGGGGAGCTGTTTTTT.